The present T cell receptor (beta chain) was sequenced within a study of T cell responses to AZD1222 COVID-19 vaccine. Profiled with immunoSEQ multiplex PCR; TCRdb holds only in-frame clones, not every one. The sample lists about 68,000 clones; roughly 85% were seen once. The ends were cut back, 2 bases at V and 9 bases at J, with 11 bases in the middle. CDR3 length equals 13 residues. Germline-derived CDR1 and CDR2 are MNHEY and SVGEGT. The input for sequencing was peripheral blood, taken on day 0 of AZD1222 vaccination. The V call is TRBV6-2 or TRBV6-3, the J call TRBJ2-1, with a possible D match to TRBD1 (5 bases). The sequence came from an adult in good health. CDR3 sequence (DNA): TGTGCCAGCAGTTACGTTCTCGACAGTGAGCAGTTCTTC. Amino acid sequence: CASSYVLDSEQFF.